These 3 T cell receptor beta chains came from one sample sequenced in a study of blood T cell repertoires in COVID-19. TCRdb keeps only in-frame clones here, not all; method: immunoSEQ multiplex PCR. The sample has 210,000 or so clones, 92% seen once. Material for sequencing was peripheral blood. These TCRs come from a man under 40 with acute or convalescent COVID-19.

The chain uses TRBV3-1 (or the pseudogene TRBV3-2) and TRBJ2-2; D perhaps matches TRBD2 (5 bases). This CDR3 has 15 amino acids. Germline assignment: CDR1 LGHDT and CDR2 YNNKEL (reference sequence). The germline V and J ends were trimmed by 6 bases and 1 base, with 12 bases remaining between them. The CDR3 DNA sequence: TGTGCCAGCAGACGAGGGAGTAGGAACACCGGGGAGCTGTTTTTT. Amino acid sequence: CASRRGSRNTGELFF.

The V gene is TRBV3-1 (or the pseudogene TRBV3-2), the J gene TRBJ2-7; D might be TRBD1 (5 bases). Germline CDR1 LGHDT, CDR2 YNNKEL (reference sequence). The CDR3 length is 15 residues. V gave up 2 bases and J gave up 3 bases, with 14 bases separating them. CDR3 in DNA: TGTGCCAGCAGCCAATCTGCAGGGATAAGCTACGAGCAGTACTTC. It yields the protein CASSQSAGISYEQYF.

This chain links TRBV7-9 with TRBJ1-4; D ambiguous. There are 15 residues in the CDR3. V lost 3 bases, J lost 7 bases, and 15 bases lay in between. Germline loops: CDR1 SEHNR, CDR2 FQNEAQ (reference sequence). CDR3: CASSFKTQRSEKLFF. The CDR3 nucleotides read TGTGCCAGCAGCTTCAAAACCCAGCGTAGTGAAAAACTGTTTTTT.